This T cell receptor beta chain comes out of a study of T cells after yellow fever vaccination. Study in general: SMART-Seq v4 Ultra Low Input served to prepare low-cell-number fractions. General study points: Repertoires sorted by FACS could include abundant clonotypes that are contaminants from the bulk population.

For this clonotype: The antigen remains unidentified.

TCRdb passed the 5' RACE reads through MiXCR, listing each CDR3 protein once. The table has around 530,000 distinct CDR3 sequences, less than 20% seen once. The CDR3 length is 14 residues. Germline V gene lookup returns CDR1 SGDLS and CDR2 YYNGEE. The V end lost 0 bases, the J end lost 0 bases, and 7 bases lay between the germline ends. The chain employs TRBV9 and TRBJ2-7; the D is unclear. This receptor was obtained from a man between 18 and 35 years old who received the YFV17D yellow fever vaccine. The sample in question was PBMCs, obtained around 5 days after the first yellow fever vaccination. As DNA, the CDR3 is TGTGCCAGCAGCGTAGCAGCAGTCTCCTACGAGCAGTACTTC. Its translation is CASSVAAVSYEQYF. The full variable domain, its missing parts supplied by reference TRBV9 and TRBJ2-7, is DSGVTQTPKHLITATGQRVTLRCSPRSGDLSVYWYQQSLDQGLQFLIQYYNGEERAKGNILERFSAQQFPDLHSELNLSSLELGDSALYFCASSVAAVSYEQYFGPGTRLTVT.